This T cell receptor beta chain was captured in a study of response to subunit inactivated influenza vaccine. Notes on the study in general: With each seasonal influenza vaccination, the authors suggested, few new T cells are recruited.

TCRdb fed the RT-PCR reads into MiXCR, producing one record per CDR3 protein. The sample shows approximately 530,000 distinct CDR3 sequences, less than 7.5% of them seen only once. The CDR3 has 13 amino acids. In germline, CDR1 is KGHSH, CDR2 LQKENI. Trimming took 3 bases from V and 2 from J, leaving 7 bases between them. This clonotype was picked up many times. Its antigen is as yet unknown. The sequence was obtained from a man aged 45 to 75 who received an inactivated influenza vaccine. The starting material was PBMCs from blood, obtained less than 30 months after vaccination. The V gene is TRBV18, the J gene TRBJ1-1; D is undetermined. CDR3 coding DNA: TGTGCCAGCTCACCGGCAGGAAACACTGAAGCTTTCTTT. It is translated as CASSPAGNTEAFF.